The source of this T cell receptor (beta chain) is a study of T-cell memory formation after mild COVID-19. Overall study findings and caveats: Memory cells collected pre-infection included some clones that later responded, suggesting cross-reactive memory joined.

TCRdb processed the 5' RACE reads anew with MiXCR; each CDR3 protein has one entry. This table has around 390,000 distinct CDR3 sequences, roughly 15% appearing once. Worth noting for this clonotype: Its antigen is still unknown.

Per germline, CDR1 SGHTA and CDR2 FQGNSA. The trim removed 3 bases at V and 3 bases at J, leaving 7 bases unmatched. The length of the CDR3 is 16 residues. The chain combines TRBV7-2 with TRBJ2-3; 9 bases agree with TRBD2. This clonotype originated in a man younger than 30 who had mild COVID-19 (a few samples of this study predate the infection). Cell type and time point are not known. Sample: PBMCs or a T cell subset sorted from them (not recorded which). In DNA form, the CDR3 reads TGTGCCAGCAGCTTCAGGCGGGGGGGTAGAACAGATACGCAGTATTTT. This gives the protein CASSFRRGGRTDTQYF.